This record looks at one TCR beta chain sequence and its context. It has no known antigen specificity. The input lacks base qualities; no much larger clone sits a single base away. This sample was included in a study of shared clonotypes between healthy human individuals (dated by TCRdb to the early 2020s). Describing the broader study: The cohort included three men and two women between 18 and 49 years of age. For each donor, CD4 naive and CD4 memory were each run on three plates, CD8 naive on two plates, and CD8 memory on one plate. The study deeply sequenced blood TCR repertoires of five healthy adults to estimate repertoire size and the extent of clonotype sharing between individuals. Leukapheresis yielded between about 0.94 and 9 billion PBMCs per donor. To increase sequencing depth and limit assay-specific biases, TCR repertoire library preparation and sequencing were carried out by different laboratories using diverse techniques.

The donors were healthy, HIV-negative adults who had no recently reported acute infections or vaccinations. Every donor was a Caucasian adult living in Nashville, Tennessee, USA. Magnetic negative selection was used to enrich CD4+ T cells, after which naive cells were positively selected on CD45RA and the negative fraction became the memory subset. Blood was collected by leukapheresis, and PBMCs were isolated by Ficoll-Histopaque density gradient centrifugation and then cryopreserved in liquid nitrogen vapor phase. Purity and quantity of every magnetically sorted T cell population were checked by analytical flow cytometry. From each sorted fraction, genomic DNA was isolated and quantified by UV absorbance on a Nanodrop 2000c. Paper-wide results and their limitations: Sampling was restricted to blood, and TCR repertoires in tissues likely differ from the TCR repertoires found in blood. Estimated clonotype richness was generally larger for naive than for memory subsets. Incomplete sequencing was indicated by rarefaction of sorted-subset datasets, despite the large sequencing depth. Clonotypes shared by all four sorted-subset donors showed higher generation probabilities than non-shared clonotypes. About 4.5% of naive CD4, around 4% of naive CD8, approximately 2% of memory CD4, and less than 0.45% of memory CD8 clonotypes were shared across several donors. Based on pairwise subsampling, the degree of clonotype sharing among donors was expected to be affected by sequencing depth. Because the study included a small number of donors, the genetic and exposure-history diversity represented was limited.

Using the deep immunoSEQ assay, TCR CDR3 regions were amplified from genomic DNA by multiplex PCR. Extracted genomic DNA from each cell subset was distributed evenly across all wells of several immunoSEQ 96-well plates, and each plate was treated as a replicate. For sorted subsets, approximately 200 ng of genomic DNA, equivalent to about 30,000 T cell genomes, went into each replicate PCR. Purified libraries were measured with a Qubit 3.0 fluorometer, size-checked on a Bioanalyzer 2100, and measured again with the KAPA Library Quantification kit. Every immunoSEQ 96-well plate was sequenced on a separate single-read 150-cycle Illumina NextSeq 550 flow cell. The authors' analysis ran thus. Because the immunoSEQ output held only junctional sequences and lacked quality scores, the filtering could not match the filtering applied to full-length reads. To assign V/J genes and CDR3, sequences were annotated using PyIR, a Python wrapper for IgBLAST v1.9, with IMGT germline references. Reads were filtered out if the reads had weak V/J assignments (E-value above 1e-6), no CDR3, stop codons, out-of-frame junctions, or ambiguous translated residues. V3J clonotypes were defined as sequences sharing the same inferred V gene, J gene, and CDR3 amino acid sequence. To compute the percentage overlap between repertoires, the number of shared unique clonotypes was divided by the size of the smaller repertoire. Three approaches were used to assess repertoire richness: RTK rarefaction, the Chao1 estimator, and Recon v2.1 estimates of unobserved clonotypes. OLGA was used to compute generation probabilities for all TCRbeta clonotypes that the gDNA method yielded from a few donors. TCRdb stores this immuneACCESS table with in-frame sequences only. Part of the clones is absent; in the studies checked, under half of the shortfall reflects unresolved V genes, and no reason is known for the rest. V, J and clone size are those of that table, while D and trimming were read from the DNA. This sample has under 1,100,000 clones in its table, and 78% of those were observed once. The leading ten clones occupy 0.61% of the sample.

From V the trimming removes 6 bases and from J it removes 7 bases, while the gene matches leave 8 bases of the junction unaccounted for. The CDR3 contains 15 residues, cysteine and phenylalanine counted. Here the CDR3 DNA is all that survives: 45 bases in frame from base 1. CDR1 and CDR2 (MNHEY, SVGAGI) derive from the germline V gene. Sequencing used memory CD4+ T cells from PBMCs. The intended sense of this specimen's cell subset or site label: CD45RA-negative fraction. The V gene is TRBV6-5 and the J gene is TRBJ2-2, and 10 bases in between align with TRBD2. The sequence derives from a man aged 18 to 30 in good health. Some clones in this sample may be carry-over from other donors' samples. The sequenced DNA: TGTGCCAGCAGCCTTAGACTAGCGGGTGTCGGGGAGCTGTTTTTT. Its translation reads: CASSLRLAGVGELFF.